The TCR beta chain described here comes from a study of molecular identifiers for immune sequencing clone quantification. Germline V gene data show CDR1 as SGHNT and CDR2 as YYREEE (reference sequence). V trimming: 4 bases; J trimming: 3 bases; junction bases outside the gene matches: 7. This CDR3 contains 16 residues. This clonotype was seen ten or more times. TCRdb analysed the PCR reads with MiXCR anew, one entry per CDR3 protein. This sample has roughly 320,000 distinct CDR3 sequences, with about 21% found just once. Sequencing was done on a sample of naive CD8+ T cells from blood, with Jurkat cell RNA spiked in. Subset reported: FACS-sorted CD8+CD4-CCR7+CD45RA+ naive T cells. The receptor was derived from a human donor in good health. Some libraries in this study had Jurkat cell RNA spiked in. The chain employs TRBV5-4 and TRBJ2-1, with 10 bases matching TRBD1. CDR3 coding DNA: TGTGCCAGCAGCAGCGCGACAGGGGGCATCTACAATGAGCAGTTCTTC. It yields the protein CASSSATGGIYNEQFF.